These 13 T cell receptor beta chains were all obtained from the same sample, sequenced in a study of blood T cell repertoires in COVID-19. Profiled with immunoSEQ multiplex PCR; TCRdb holds only in-frame clones, not every one. The data show under 300,000 clones, about 88% seen once. The sequencing sample was made of peripheral blood. The receptors here all came from a woman aged 40-49 years who had recovered from COVID-19.

This rearrangement joins TRBV6-6 to TRBJ2-7; D remains unclear. The CDR3 spans 13 residues. Germline V gives CDR1 MNHNY, CDR2 SVGAGI (reference sequence). Trimming pared 6 bases from V and 3 bases from J, leaving 12 bases between. CDR3 amino acids: CASRPKQSYEQYF. CDR3 nucleotide sequence: TGTGCCAGCAGACCCAAACAGAGCTACGAGCAGTACTTC.

Here the CDR3 reads CAWSVQDGKNYGYTF. The CDR3 region has the DNA TGTGCCTGGAGTGTACAGGACGGTAAAAACTATGGCTACACCTTC. The rearrangement links TRBV30 to TRBJ1-2; weak D call: TRBD1 (5 bases). Germline CDR1 and CDR2: GTSNPN and SVGIG (reference sequence). CDR3 size: 15 residues. Between the trimmed V and J ends, which lost 0 bases and 2 bases, there was a span of 13 bases.

CDR3 residues: CATSEAGTGGGELFF. The DNA for the CDR3 is TGTGCCACCAGTGAGGCCGGGACAGGGGGCGGGGAGCTGTTTTTT. The chain links TRBV24-1 to TRBJ2-2; 11 bases are shared with TRBD1. Per germline, CDR1 KGHDR and CDR2 SFDVKD. CDR3 size: 15 residues. The trim removed 4 bases at V and 7 bases at J, leaving 4 bases unmatched.

The chain is built from TRBV9 and TRBJ2-5; 14 nucleotides align to TRBD2. CDR1 is SGDLS and CDR2 is YYNGEE in the germline V gene. V lost 4 bases to trimming and J lost 5 bases; unmatched junction nucleotides: 10. The CDR3 extends over 17 amino acids. The CDR3 reads CASSLRLAGGPGETQYF. The CDR3 nucleotides read TGTGCCAGCAGCTTACGACTAGCGGGGGGGCCCGGGGAGACCCAGTACTTC. The full variable domain, in which reference TRBV9 and TRBJ2-5 provide the parts outside the CDR3, is DSGVTQTPKHLITATGQRVTLRCSPRSGDLSVYWYQQSLDQGLQFLIQYYNGEERAKGNILERFSAQQFPDLHSELNLSSLELGDSALYFCASSLRLAGGPGETQYFGPGTRLLVL.

J is TRBJ2-7 and V is TRBV6-2 or TRBV6-3; no firm D call. The V end was cut by 2 bases, the J end by 1 base, with 6 bases between. CDR1 and CDR2 (germline): MNHEY, SVGEGT. The CDR3 is 13 residues long. The CDR3 loop is CASSYGQSYEQYF. The DNA for the CDR3 is TGTGCCAGCAGTTACGGTCAGTCCTACGAGCAGTACTTC.

The gene calls are TRBV28 and TRBJ1-2; D unclear. The CDR3 sequence is 14 residues long. Germline CDR1 reads MDHEN; CDR2 reads SYDVKM. V lost 2 bases to trimming and J lost 7 bases, with 14 bases between them. For the CDR3, the DNA is TGTGCCAGCAGTTTAGGCAGGCCCCGGGGTGGCTACACCTTC. Its protein product is CASSLGRPRGGYTF.

The gene calls are TRBV6-1 and TRBJ1-5; TRBD1 aligns across 12 bases. Trimming at V came to 4 bases and at J to 2 bases, leaving 6 bases not matched to a gene. The germline V gene encodes CDR1 MNHNS and CDR2 SASEGT. CDR3 length: 17 residues. The CDR3 coding sequence is TGTGCCAGCAGTGTTGGGACAGGGGGCAGGGGCAATCAGCCCCAGCATTTT. Its translation is CASSVGTGGRGNQPQHF.

This chain connects TRBV30 to TRBJ1-4, with 9 bases identical to TRBD1. There are 19 residues in the CDR3. Looked up from germline, CDR1 is GTSNPN and CDR2 is SVGIG (reference sequence). The V gene end was trimmed by 1 base and the J gene end by 5 bases; junction bases not matched to a gene: 17. CDR3 loop: CAWSGFVSGQGRLNEKLFF. CDR3 nucleotides: TGTGCCTGGAGTGGATTCGTCTCGGGACAGGGACGACTGAATGAAAAACTGTTTTTT.

This sequence joins TRBV19 and TRBJ2-5; 7 bases fit TRBD1. Germline lookup yields CDR1 LNHDA and CDR2 SQIVND (reference sequence). The CDR3 contains 15 residues. The trim removed 7 bases at V and 4 bases at J, leaving 12 bases unmatched. This CDR3 is CASKARQGTRETQYF. The CDR3, as DNA: TGTGCCAGTAAGGCTAGACAGGGAACCCGAGAGACCCAGTACTTC.

The chain couples TRBV19 to TRBJ2-3; 9 nucleotides agree with TRBD2. The CDR3 sequence is 16 residues long. Germline V CDR1 and CDR2: LNHDA, SQIVND (reference sequence). The V segment lost 6 bases and the J segment 3 bases; nucleotides outside the gene matches: 10. The CDR3 DNA reads as TGTGCCAGTAGACAGACCGGGACTAGCCAGACAGATACGCAGTATTTT. Amino acids: CASRQTGTSQTDTQYF.

The genes are TRBV7-9 and TRBJ1-2, with D possibly matching TRBD1 (6 bases). This CDR3 region has 16 residues. V gave up 1 base and J gave up 2 bases, with 14 bases separating them. Germline V gene sequence: CDR1 SEHNR, CDR2 FQNEAQ (reference sequence). The CDR3 nucleotides are TGTGCCAGCAGCTTAGGAGGGAGCGGGACAAACTATGGCTACACCTTC. This encodes CASSLGGSGTNYGYTF.

The rearrangement uses TRBV6-6 and TRBJ1-2; D is perhaps TRBD1 (5 bases). Trimming cost V 6 bases and J 6 bases, with 17 bases left between them. The CDR3 sequence is 14 residues long. The germline CDR1 and CDR2 sequences are MNHNY and SVGAGI (reference sequence). The CDR3 sequence is CASSNSGDLHGYTF. The DNA for the CDR3 is TGTGCCAGCAGCAACTCGGGGGATTTGCATGGCTACACCTTC.

The chain is built from TRBV28 and TRBJ2-1; the D is unclear. The V end was cut by 6 bases, the J end by 9 bases, with 12 bases between. The germline V gene has CDR1 MDHEN and CDR2 SYDVKM. The CDR3 has 12 amino acids. In DNA form, the CDR3 reads TGTGCCAGCAGCCGCCCTAGGTTTGAGCAGTTCTTC. The encoded protein is CASSRPRFEQFF. Using reference TRBV28 and TRBJ2-1 for the parts outside the CDR3, the full variable domain is DVKVTQSSRYLVKRTGEKVFLECVQDMDHENMFWYRQDPGLGLRLIYFSYDVKMKEKGDIPEGYSVSREKKERFSLILESASTNQTSMYLCASSRPRFEQFFGPGTRLTVL.